Shown below are 10 T cell receptor beta chains from a single sample sequenced in a study of T-cell reconstitution after alpha-beta-depleted transplantation in children. During its preparation, the TCRbeta library received unique molecular identifiers. TCRdb itself ran the PCR reads through MiXCR, one entry per CDR3 protein. The sample gives over 400,000 distinct CDR3 sequences, around two fifths of which show up once; under 35% is in the top ten. This specimen consisted of PBMCs, obtained before TCRalphabeta/CD19-depleted stem cell transplant. These receptors were taken from a girl aged 2-10 years with aplastic anemia, due to receive a stem cell transplant.

This clonotype has at least ten counts. The rearrangement links TRBV7-2 to TRBJ2-7; 7 bases align to TRBD1. CDR1 SGHTA and CDR2 FQGNSA come from the germline V gene. After removal of 5 bases from V and 2 bases from J, the junction contained 6 bases not matched to a gene. This CDR3 is 14 amino acids long. This chain's CDR3 is CASSRDGQAYEQYF. DNA for the CDR3: TGTGCCAGCAGCCGAGACGGACAGGCCTACGAGCAGTACTTC.

This chain uses TRBV29-1 with TRBJ1-2, with D possibly matching TRBD1 (6 bases). The germline V and J ends were trimmed by 6 bases and 5 bases, with 19 bases remaining between them. The CDR3 has 14 residues. Germline V lookup: CDR1 SQVTM, CDR2 ANQGSEA. The CDR3 reads CSVGYPGQEYGYTF. DNA of the CDR3: TGCAGCGTGGGTTATCCGGGACAAGAGTATGGCTACACCTTC.

The genes are TRBV28 and TRBJ2-7; no firm D call. V gave up 8 bases and J gave up 3 bases, with 14 bases separating them. The CDR3 totals 13 residues. Germline lookup yields CDR1 MDHEN and CDR2 SYDVKM. This CDR3 is CASFSRTLYEQYF. CDR3 DNA: TGTGCCAGCTTCTCCCGTACACTCTACGAGCAGTACTTC.

This clonotype came up a few times. The chain uses TRBV27 and TRBJ2-7, with TRBD1 as a possible D gene (6 bases). CDR3 length equals 14 residues. CDR1 and CDR2 (germline): MNHEY, SMNVEV (reference sequence). Trimming took 0 bases from V and 10 from J, leaving 16 bases between them. The CDR3 sequence: CASSLSWDISPQYF. CDR3 nucleotide sequence: TGTGCCAGCAGTTTATCCTGGGACATATCTCCCCAGTACTTC.

J is TRBJ2-3 and V is TRBV12-3 or TRBV12-4; D unresolved. Deletions cut 3 bases from V and 0 bases from J, with 7 bases between. This CDR3 region has 14 residues. The CDR3 sequence: CASSFSESTDTQYF. CDR3 sequence (DNA): TGTGCCAGCAGTTTCTCGGAGAGCACAGATACGCAGTATTTT.

This chain uses TRBV28 with TRBJ1-6; 8 bases fit TRBD1. This CDR3 spans 19 amino acids. The V and J ends lost 2 bases and 0 bases, in that order; junction bases with no gene match: 9. CDR1 is MDHEN, CDR2 SYDVKM, per germline. The CDR3 protein is CASSLGGTGSSSYNSPLHF. Written as DNA, the CDR3 is TGTGCCAGCAGTTTAGGCGGGACAGGATCAAGCTCCTATAATTCACCCCTCCACTTT.

This clonotype occurred a few times. The chain joins TRBV7-6 to TRBJ1-6; 10 nucleotides line up with TRBD1. The CDR3 runs 16 residues. Trimming took 5 bases from V and 6 from J; bases not matched to a gene: 7. CDR1 is SGHVS, CDR2 FNYEAQ, per germline. CDR3 residues: CASSDRRDRGNSPLHF. CDR3 bases: TGTGCCAGCAGCGACCGCCGGGACAGGGGTAATTCACCCCTCCACTTT.

This clonotype was recorded a few times. The V and J genes are TRBV6-1 and TRBJ2-3; D is possibly TRBD1 or TRBD2 (7 bases each). Trimming shortened V by 6 bases and J by 2 bases, and 15 bases separated the two germline ends. Germline V gene data show CDR1 as MNHNS and CDR2 as SASEGT. CDR3 length equals 15 residues. CDR3 sequence reads: CASRGRDSYTDTQYF. The CDR3 DNA reads as TGTGCCAGCAGGGGGAGGGACAGCTACACAGATACGCAGTATTTT.

V usage is TRBV10-1 and J usage is TRBJ2-1; D is possibly TRBD1 (5 bases). V lost 9 bases and J lost 5, with 17 bases in between. Germline V CDR1 and CDR2: WNHNN, SYGVQD (reference sequence). The CDR3 sequence is 14 residues long. CDR3 nucleotide sequence: TGCGCCAGTGCTACAGGTCATGGGAACAATGAGCAGTTCTTC. This gives the protein CASATGHGNNEQFF.

The chain recombines TRBV6-2 or TRBV6-3 with TRBJ2-3, with 12 bases fitting TRBD2. This CDR3 spans 16 amino acids. V gave up 6 bases and J gave up 2 bases; unmatched junction bases: 6. Germline CDR1 is MNHEY and CDR2 is SVGEGT. CDR3 DNA: TGTGCCAGCAGACCTAGGACTAGCGGGGACACAGATACGCAGTATTTT. It codes for CASRPRTSGDTDTQYF.